The source of this T cell receptor (beta chain) is a study of regulatory T cells in long-lasting Graves disease. Arm-PCR of CDR3 regions and iRepertoire HTBI primers were the basis on which TCR beta libraries were built. TCRdb re-called the multiplex PCR reads with MiXCR, one entry per CDR3 protein. This sample has 550,000 to 700,000 distinct CDR3 sequences; around 15% occur once, and the top ten carry 9.5% to 15%. Noted time point: newly diagnosed GD, antithyroid drugs for less than 3 months. Extracted RNA from PBMCs served as the source of the TCR library. The CDR3 is 16 residues long. Trimming shortened V by 4 bases and J by 0 bases, and 15 bases separated the two germline ends. CDR1 and CDR2 (germline): DFQATT, SNEGSKA (reference sequence). The same data also contributed to another study, on T cells in Graves' hyperthyroidism and ophthalmopathy.

J is TRBJ1-4 and V is TRBV20-1; no definite D call. The TCR comes from a man between 18 and 35 years old with Graves disease. The source was peripheral blood mononuclear cells (PBMCs), collected at new diagnosis, from a patient treated with antithyroid drugs. The CDR3 DNA follows: TGCAGTGCTAATGCCAGACGGATGGCAACTAATGAAAAACTGTTTTTT. This translates into CSANARRMATNEKLFF.